The entry below gives a single T cell receptor beta chain sequence along with its context. What it recognizes is unknown. The library was built from 400 ng RNA with molecular barcoded adaptors for alpha/delta and beta/gamma chains. TCRdb re-called the reads through MiXCR, storing one row per CDR3 protein. The sample carries 48,000 or so distinct CDR3 sequences, roughly a fifth recorded once. This specimen belongs to a study of read filtering for tumor transcriptome and immune sequencing. Study background: Mean patient age was about 66 years, range roughly 40 to 80; 17 to 20 male, around 14 female. RNA-seq yielded only roughly 75 to 1,300 TCR reads, IR-seq about 4.05 to 11 million. Whole-transcriptome libraries were prepared after DNase treatment.

The V and J ends lost 5 bases and 4 bases, in that order; junction bases with no gene match: 15. Germline lookup yields CDR1 SGHVS and CDR2 FNYEAQ. The length of the CDR3 is 17 residues. Study-wide results and limits: Without single-read clonotypes, shared clonotype proportions correlated more between IR-seq and RNA-seq.

The receptor's source is a donor at least 40 years old with multiple myeloma. J is TRBJ1-2 and V is TRBV7-6, with 8 bases lining up with TRBD1. The source material was a population of CD138-negative cells sorted from bone marrow. CDR3 protein: CASSPSRGQGNFYGYTF. CDR3 sequence (DNA): TGTGCCAGCAGCCCCAGCCGAGGACAGGGAAACTTCTATGGCTACACCTTC.